The following is a T cell receptor (beta chain) sequence with its context. Its matching antigen is unknown. This PCR relied on a set of 60 Vbeta primers and 13 Jbeta primers. Clones were read by immunoSEQ multiplex PCR, and TCRdb kept only the in-frame ones, dropping some. The sample holds 160,000 or so clones, 70% to 90% seen once. Trimming left V 0 bases short and J 6 bases short, with 10 bases between. CDR1 and CDR2 (germline): LGHNA, YSLEER. The CDR3 sequence is 14 residues long. The data stem from a study of cytomegalovirus exposure and HLA in healthy donors. General study findings and limits: A previous analysis found most TCR beta V segments productive roughly 90% or roughly 30% of the time. Under in vitro conditions, a few CMV-associated chains were confirmed as specific for CMV antigens. A later analysis showed HLA-associated TCR beta chains outstripping equally common others in clonal expansion.

This TCR derives from a woman under 30 in good health and CMV-seronegative. Source material: PBMCs. This rearrangement joins TRBV4-3 to TRBJ2-3; D gene ambiguous. The CDR3 spells CASSQDRKADTQYF. The CDR3 bases are TGCGCCAGCAGCCAAGATCGTAAAGCGGATACGCAGTATTTT.